This T cell receptor (beta chain) was profiled in a study of cytomegalovirus exposure and HLA in healthy donors. Study-level information: In a previous analysis, 117 million unique TCR beta sequences were found from about 190 million T cells. Study outcomes and limitations: A missense variant in DCLRE1C was later tied to TCR beta V- and J-gene trimming. Clonal expansion was found to be greater in HLA-associated TCR beta chains than in equally common others in a later analysis. The study designated fewer than 200 TCR beta chains cytomegalovirus-associated.

It was with 60 Vbeta and 13 Jbeta primers that the PCR ran. The data were produced by immunoSEQ multiplex PCR, yet TCRdb's version contains in-frame clones alone and is incomplete. In the table there are over 200,000 clones, approximately 82% of which are singletons. The CDR3 is made up of 14 amino acids. V was trimmed by 0 bases and J by 7 bases, leaving 9 bases between them. CDR1 and CDR2 (germline): LGHNA, YSLEER. With regard to this clone: What it binds is unknown.

The receptor comes from a woman aged 40 to 50 in good health and CMV-seronegative. Sequenced sample: PBMCs. The V gene is TRBV4-3, the J gene TRBJ1-4, with D perhaps TRBD1 (5 bases). The CDR3 nucleotides are TGCGCCAGCAGCCAAGAGGGACTCTCTGAAAAACTGTTTTTT. Encoded protein: CASSQEGLSEKLFF.